This passage covers 18 T cell receptor beta chains from one sample sequenced in a study of T cells in Graves' hyperthyroidism and ophthalmopathy. RNA transcripts served as the template for amplifying TCR beta CDR3 regions. First-round RT-PCR of the TCR CDR3 relied on the HTBI primer set. A single record per CDR3 protein comes from TCRdb applying MiXCR to the multiplex PCR reads. The sample holds approximately 610,000 distinct CDR3 sequences, roughly 14% seen once. The sample consisted of blood. The receptors were sampled from a woman aged 40 to 50 with Graves' ophthalmopathy.

This clonotype was found many times. The chain carries TRBV6-2 or TRBV6-3 and TRBJ2-6; 8 nucleotides agree with TRBD1. Per the germline V gene, CDR1 is MNHEY and CDR2 is SVGEGT. This CDR3 has 19 amino acids. V gave up 0 bases and J gave up 0 bases; unmatched junction bases: 7. CDR3 bases: TGTGCCAGCAGTTACTCGCCGACAGGGGCATCCTCTGGGGCCAACGTCCTGACTTTC. This sequence encodes CASSYSPTGASSGANVLTF.

This clonotype was counted ten times or more. The chain is built from TRBV12-3 or TRBV12-4 and TRBJ1-1, with 7 bases aligning to TRBD1. V trimming: 6 bases; J trimming: 2 bases; junction bases outside the gene matches: 6. The CDR3 contains 14 residues. The CDR3 region is CASSRDRDNTEAFF. DNA for the CDR3: TGTGCCAGCAGCCGCGACAGGGATAACACTGAAGCTTTCTTT.

In this sample, this clonotype turned up many times. The V and J genes are TRBV6-1 and TRBJ2-5, with a weak D call TRBD2 (5 bases). Per the germline V gene, CDR1 is MNHNS and CDR2 is SASEGT. The germline V and J ends were trimmed by 2 bases and 5 bases, with 9 bases remaining between them. This CDR3 region has 13 residues. The CDR3 DNA follows: TGTGCCAGCAGTGAAATGGGAGTGGAGACCCAGTACTTC. It is translated as CASSEMGVETQYF.

This clonotype was seen at least ten times. The rearrangement joins TRBV12-3 or TRBV12-4 to TRBJ1-2; D perhaps matches TRBD1 (5 bases). The V and J ends lost 1 base and 6 bases respectively, with 12 bases between them. The length of the CDR3 is 14 residues. DNA of the CDR3: TGTGCCAGCAGTTTAGGGAGGGGTTGGCATGGCTACACCTTC. Translated: CASSLGRGWHGYTF.

The chain employs TRBV27 and TRBJ2-5; 7 positions match TRBD1. Germline trimming cut 4 bases from V and 7 bases from J; bases unmatched to any gene: 9. The CDR3 extends over 14 amino acids. CDR1 MNHEY and CDR2 SMNVEV come from the germline V gene (reference sequence). CDR3 loop: CASSSSDREGTQYF. The DNA for the CDR3 is TGTGCCAGCAGTTCTTCAGACAGGGAAGGGACCCAGTACTTC.

This clonotype was observed a handful of times. V usage is TRBV5-1 and J usage is TRBJ1-1; TRBD1 aligns across 9 bases. V lost 2 bases to trimming and J lost 5 bases; unmatched junction nucleotides: 10. This CDR3 is 16 amino acids long. CDR1 and CDR2 from the germline V gene are SGHRS and YFSETQ. The CDR3 coding sequence is TGCGCCAGCAGCTTACCCCGACCGGGACAGGGTACTGAAGCTTTCTTT. This translates into CASSLPRPGQGTEAFF.

This clonotype was seen at least ten times. The chain combines TRBV11-2 with TRBJ2-2; 8 positions agree with TRBD1. The V gene end was trimmed by 5 bases and the J gene end by 4 bases; junction bases not matched to a gene: 9. Germline lookup yields CDR1 SGHAT and CDR2 FQNNGV. This CDR3 spans 16 amino acids. The CDR3 loop is CASSPNGQGGTGELFF. DNA for the CDR3: TGTGCCAGCAGCCCTAACGGACAGGGCGGCACCGGGGAGCTGTTTTTT. Combining the CDR3 with reference TRBV11-2 and TRBJ2-2 gives the whole variable domain EAGVAQSPRYKIIEKRQSVAFWCNPISGHATLYWYQQILGQGPKLLIQFQNNGVVDDSQLPKDRFSAERLKGVDSTLKIQPAKLEDSAVYLCASSPNGQGGTGELFFGEGSRLTVL.

In this sample, this clonotype turned up many times. The conserved phenylalanine or tryptophan normally closing the CDR3 is absent here, so this likely arose from a read error. The rearrangement joins TRBV12-3 or TRBV12-4 to TRBJ1-1; D may be TRBD1 (6 bases). V lost 7 bases and J 5 bases, leaving 17 bases between the germline ends. The CDR3 has 14 residues. The CDR3 DNA reads TGTGCCAGCACCCCTGGAGGGGGATGGACTGAAGCTTTCGTT. Translating it yields CASTPGGGWTEAFV.

This clonotype has more than one count but fewer than ten. The V and J genes are TRBV30 and TRBJ2-5; 7 nucleotides agree with TRBD2. With 0 bases clipped from V and 3 bases from J, the junction kept 7 bases outside the gene matches. Per the germline V gene, CDR1 is GTSNPN and CDR2 is SVGIG (reference sequence). The CDR3 covers 15 residues. The DNA of the CDR3 is TGTGCCTGGAGTGTATTTCCGGCGGGAGAAGAGACCCAGTACTTC. Protein: CAWSVFPAGEETQYF.

The chain employs TRBV9 and TRBJ2-7, with 7 bases matching TRBD1. CDR1 and CDR2 (germline): SGDLS, YYNGEE. V dropped 0 bases and J dropped 3; count of bases not matched to a gene: 9. The CDR3 is made up of 16 amino acids. The CDR3: CASSVDVDRIGYEQYF. The CDR3 DNA is TGTGCCAGCAGCGTAGACGTGGACAGGATAGGCTACGAGCAGTACTTC.

In its sample, this clonotype was seen many times. The genes are TRBV3-1 and TRBJ2-7; the D is unclear. Germline loops: CDR1 LGHDT, CDR2 YNNKEL (reference sequence). V dropped 0 bases and J dropped 2 bases, with 5 bases sitting between them. This CDR3 has 13 residues. CDR3 sequence: CASSQDVAYEQYF. The CDR3 DNA sequence: TGTGCCAGCAGCCAAGATGTAGCCTACGAGCAGTACTTC.

This clonotype was picked up many times. The chain's CDR3 is CASTGPGDYGYTF. The CDR3 nucleotides read TGTGCCAGCACCGGCCCAGGGGACTATGGCTACACCTTC. This chain links TRBV14 with TRBJ1-2; D is perhaps TRBD1 (6 bases). CDR3 size: 13 residues. With 7 bases removed from V and 3 bases from J, the gap between germline ends came to 12 bases. Germline CDR1 is SGHDN and CDR2 is FVKESK. Filled out from reference TRBV14 and TRBJ1-2, the complete variable domain reads EAGVTQFPSHSVIEKGQTVTLRCDPISGHDNLYWYRRVMGKEIKFLLHFVKESKQDESGMPNNRFLAERTGGTYSTLKVQPAELEDSGVYFCASTGPGDYGYTFGSGTRLTVV.

This clonotype was observed many times. V and J are TRBV20-1 and TRBJ2-5; D is possibly TRBD1 (6 bases). The germline CDR1 and CDR2 sequences are DFQATT and SNEGSKA (reference sequence). Trimming left V 5 bases short and J 0 bases short, with 13 bases between. The CDR3 has 14 residues. The CDR3 spells CSADDHRDQETQYF. The CDR3 coding sequence is TGCAGTGCTGACGACCACAGGGACCAAGAGACCCAGTACTTC.

This clonotype was found many times. The chain carries TRBV28 and TRBJ2-5, with 13 positions matching TRBD2. The CDR3 consists of 16 residues. Germline CDR1 and CDR2: MDHEN and SYDVKM. V lost 6 bases and J lost 3; bases outside the gene matches: 7. CDR3 amino acids: CASRTPGLAGKETQYF. CDR3 sequence (DNA): TGTGCCAGCAGGACACCGGGACTAGCGGGGAAAGAGACCCAGTACTTC.

This clonotype was detected ten times or more. This chain uses TRBV28 with TRBJ1-3; no firm D call. The CDR3 is made up of 17 amino acids. Trimming shortened V by 2 bases and J by 0 bases, and 14 bases separated the two germline ends. CDR1 is MDHEN and CDR2 is SYDVKM in the germline V gene. CDR3 in amino acids: CASSLRAVPRSGNTIYF. The DNA for the CDR3 is TGTGCCAGCAGTTTACGCGCGGTACCGCGCTCTGGAAACACCATATATTTT.

The chain uses TRBV28 and TRBJ1-5, with D hard to call. CDR1 MDHEN and CDR2 SYDVKM come from the germline V gene. Trimming shortened V by 1 base and J by 2 bases, and 9 bases separated the two germline ends. The CDR3 loop spans 15 amino acids. CDR3 residues: CASSLFGAGNQPQHF. The CDR3 nucleotides are TGTGCCAGCAGTTTATTCGGAGCGGGCAATCAGCCCCAGCATTTT.

This clonotype appeared a few times. This rearrangement joins TRBV7-9 to TRBJ1-1, with D unclear. With 7 bases removed from V and 0 bases from J, the gap between germline ends came to 15 bases. Germline-derived CDR1 and CDR2 are SEHNR and FQNEAQ (reference sequence). This CDR3 is built from 15 residues. The CDR3 spells CASNPIEQMNTEAFF. In DNA, the CDR3 is TGTGCCAGCAACCCAATCGAACAGATGAACACTGAAGCTTTCTTT.

This clonotype has at least ten counts. The genes are TRBV12-3 or TRBV12-4 and TRBJ2-7; 9 positions agree with TRBD2. Unmatched junction bases numbered 2, after V lost 1 base and J lost 4 bases. The CDR3 runs 14 residues. As DNA, the CDR3 is TGTGCCAGCAGTTTAGGAGCGGGAGGTTACGAGCAGTACTTC. Protein product: CASSLGAGGYEQYF.